This entry concerns a single T cell receptor beta chain. As to time point: 2015-2016 season, pre-vaccination. Cells are cTfh (non-naive CD4+CXCR5+PD-1+), split by ICOS and CD38 into double-positive or double-negative. There are 11 residues in the CDR3. Trimming took 6 bases from V and 9 from J, leaving 14 bases between them. Germline loops: CDR1 DFQATT, CDR2 SNEGSKA (reference sequence). The data derive from a study of follicular helper T cells after annual influenza vaccination. TCRdb's copy holds only in-frame clones and misses some; the assay was immunoSEQ multiplex PCR. Here the sample spans about 9,400 clones, 82% being singletons.

The receptor was derived from an adult who received the influenza vaccine. The sample was CXCR5+ CD38- circulating T follicular helper cells from blood, taken on the day of influenza vaccination. Subset indicated: circulating Tfh, non-naive CD4+CXCR5+PD-1+ (ICOS+CD38+ or ICOS-CD38-). V gene TRBV20-1 combines with J gene TRBJ1-2; no clear D. CDR3 sequence: CSAVYRESYTF. For the CDR3, the DNA is TGCAGTGCCGTATACAGAGAAAGCTACACCTTC.